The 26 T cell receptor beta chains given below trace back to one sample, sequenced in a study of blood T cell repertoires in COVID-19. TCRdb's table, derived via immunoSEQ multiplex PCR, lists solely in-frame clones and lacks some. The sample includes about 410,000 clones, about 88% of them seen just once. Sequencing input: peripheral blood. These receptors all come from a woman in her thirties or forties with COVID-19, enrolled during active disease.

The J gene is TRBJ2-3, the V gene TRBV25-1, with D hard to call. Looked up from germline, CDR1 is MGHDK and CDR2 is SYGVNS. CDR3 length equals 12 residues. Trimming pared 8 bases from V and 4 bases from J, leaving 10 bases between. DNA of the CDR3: TGTGCCAGCGAATCCAACTCAGATACGCAGTATTTT. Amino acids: CASESNSDTQYF.

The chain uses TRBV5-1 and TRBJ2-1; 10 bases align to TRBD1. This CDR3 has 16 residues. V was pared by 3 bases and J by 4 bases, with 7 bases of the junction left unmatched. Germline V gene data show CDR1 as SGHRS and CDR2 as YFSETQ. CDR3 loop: CASSSYPGQGYNEQFF. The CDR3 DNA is TGCGCCAGCAGCTCCTACCCGGGACAGGGGTACAATGAGCAGTTCTTC. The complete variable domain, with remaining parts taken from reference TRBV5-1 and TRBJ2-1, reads KAGVTQTPRYLIKTRGQQVTLSCSPISGHRSVSWYQQTPGQGLQFLFEYFSETQRNKGNFPGRFSGRQFSNSRSEMNVSTLELGDSALYLCASSSYPGQGYNEQFFGPGTRLTVL.

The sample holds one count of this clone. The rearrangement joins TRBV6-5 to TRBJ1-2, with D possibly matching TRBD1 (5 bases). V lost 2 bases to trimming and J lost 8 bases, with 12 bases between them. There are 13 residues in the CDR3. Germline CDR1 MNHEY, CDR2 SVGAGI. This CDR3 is CASSYSAGYGYTF. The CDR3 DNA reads TGTGCCAGCAGTTACAGTGCAGGGTACGGCTACACCTTC.

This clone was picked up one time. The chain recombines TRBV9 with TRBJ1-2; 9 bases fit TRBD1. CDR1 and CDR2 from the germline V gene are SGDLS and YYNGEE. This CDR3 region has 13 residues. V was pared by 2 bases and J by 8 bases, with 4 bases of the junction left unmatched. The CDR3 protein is CASSVRQGGGYTF. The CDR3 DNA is TGTGCCAGCAGCGTTAGACAGGGGGGCGGCTACACCTTC.

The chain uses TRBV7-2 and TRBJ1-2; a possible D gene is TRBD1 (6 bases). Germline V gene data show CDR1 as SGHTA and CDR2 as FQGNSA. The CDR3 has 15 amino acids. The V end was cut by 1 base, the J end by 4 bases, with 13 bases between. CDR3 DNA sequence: TGTGCCAGCAGCTTAGGGGGAGGGGGAGTCTATGGCTACACCTTC. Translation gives CASSLGGGGVYGYTF.

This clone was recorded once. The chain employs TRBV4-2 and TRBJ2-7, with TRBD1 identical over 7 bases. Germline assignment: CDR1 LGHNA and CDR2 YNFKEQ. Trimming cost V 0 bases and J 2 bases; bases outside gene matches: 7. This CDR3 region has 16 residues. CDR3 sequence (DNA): TGTGCCAGCAGCCAAGATCCCGGGGACAGCGCCTACGAGCAGTACTTC. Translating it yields CASSQDPGDSAYEQYF.

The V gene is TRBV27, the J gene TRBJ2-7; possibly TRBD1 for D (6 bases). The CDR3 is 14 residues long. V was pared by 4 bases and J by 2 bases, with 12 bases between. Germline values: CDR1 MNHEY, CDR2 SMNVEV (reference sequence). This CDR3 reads CASSSQDSAYEQYF. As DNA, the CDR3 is TGTGCCAGCAGTTCACAGGACAGTGCCTACGAGCAGTACTTC.

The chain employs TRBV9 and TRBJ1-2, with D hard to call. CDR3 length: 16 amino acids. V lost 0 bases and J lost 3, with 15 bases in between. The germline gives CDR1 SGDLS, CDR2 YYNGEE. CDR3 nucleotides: TGTGCCAGCAGCGTAGGTACCGGGTTGGGTTACTATGGCTACACCTTC. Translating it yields CASSVGTGLGYYGYTF. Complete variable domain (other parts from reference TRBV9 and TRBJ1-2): DSGVTQTPKHLITATGQRVTLRCSPRSGDLSVYWYQQSLDQGLQFLIQYYNGEERAKGNILERFSAQQFPDLHSELNLSSLELGDSALYFCASSVGTGLGYYGYTFGSGTRLTVV.

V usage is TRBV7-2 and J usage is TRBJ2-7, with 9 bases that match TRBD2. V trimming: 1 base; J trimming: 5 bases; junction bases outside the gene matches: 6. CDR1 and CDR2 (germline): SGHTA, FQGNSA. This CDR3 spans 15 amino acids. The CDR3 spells CASSLDRGRADEQYF. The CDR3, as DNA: TGTGCCAGCAGCTTAGATCGCGGGAGGGCCGACGAGCAGTACTTC.

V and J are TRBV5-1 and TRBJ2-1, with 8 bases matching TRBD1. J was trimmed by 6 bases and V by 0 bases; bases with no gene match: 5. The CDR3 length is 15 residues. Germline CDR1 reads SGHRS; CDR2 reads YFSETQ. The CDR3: CASSLAGGAINEQFF. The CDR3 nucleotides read TGCGCCAGCAGCTTGGCAGGGGGCGCTATCAATGAGCAGTTCTTC.

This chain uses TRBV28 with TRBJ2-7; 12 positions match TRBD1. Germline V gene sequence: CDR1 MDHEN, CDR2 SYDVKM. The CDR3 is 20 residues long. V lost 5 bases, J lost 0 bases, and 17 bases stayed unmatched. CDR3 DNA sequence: TGTGCCAGCAGTCGGGACAGGGGGCGTTGGGGCCCTAGGGGCTCCTACGAGCAGTACTTC. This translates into CASSRDRGRWGPRGSYEQYF.

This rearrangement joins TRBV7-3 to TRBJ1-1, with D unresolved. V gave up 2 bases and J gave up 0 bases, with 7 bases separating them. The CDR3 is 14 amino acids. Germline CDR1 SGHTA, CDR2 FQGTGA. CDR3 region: CASSLGPVNTEAFF. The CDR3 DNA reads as TGTGCCAGCAGCTTAGGGCCGGTGAACACTGAAGCTTTCTTT.

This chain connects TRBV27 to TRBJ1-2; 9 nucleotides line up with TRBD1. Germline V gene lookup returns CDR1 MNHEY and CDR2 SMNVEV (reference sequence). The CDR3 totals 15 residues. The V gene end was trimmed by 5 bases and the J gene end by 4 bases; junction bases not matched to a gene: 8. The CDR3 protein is CASSVDRGGFYGYTF. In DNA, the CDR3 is TGTGCCAGCAGTGTAGACAGGGGGGGATTCTATGGCTACACCTTC.

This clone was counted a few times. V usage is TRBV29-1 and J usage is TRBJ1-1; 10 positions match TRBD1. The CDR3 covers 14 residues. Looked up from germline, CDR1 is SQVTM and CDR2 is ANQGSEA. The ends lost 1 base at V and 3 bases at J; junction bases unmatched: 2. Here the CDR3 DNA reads TGCAGCGTTGAAGGTGGGACAGGGGACACTGAAGCTTTCTTT. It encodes CSVEGGTGDTEAFF.

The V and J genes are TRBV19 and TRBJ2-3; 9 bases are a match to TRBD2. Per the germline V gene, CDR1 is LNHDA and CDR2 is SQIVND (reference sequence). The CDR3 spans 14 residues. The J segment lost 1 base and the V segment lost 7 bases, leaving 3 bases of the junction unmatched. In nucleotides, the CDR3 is TGTGCCAGTAAGGAGCGGGGGGGCACAGATACGCAGTATTTT. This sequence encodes CASKERGGTDTQYF.

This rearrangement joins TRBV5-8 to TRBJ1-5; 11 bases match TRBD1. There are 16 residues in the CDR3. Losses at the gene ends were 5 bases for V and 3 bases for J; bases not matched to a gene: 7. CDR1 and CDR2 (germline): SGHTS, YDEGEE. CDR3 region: CASSEGQGGNNQPQHF. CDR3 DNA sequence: TGTGCCAGCAGTGAGGGACAGGGGGGAAACAATCAGCCCCAGCATTTT. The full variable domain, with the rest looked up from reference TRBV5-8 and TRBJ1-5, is EAGVTQSPTHLIKTRGQQATLRCSPISGHTSVYWYQQALGLGLQFLLWYDEGEERNRGNFPPRFSGRQFPNYSSELNVNALELEDSALYLCASSEGQGGNNQPQHFGDGTRLSIL.

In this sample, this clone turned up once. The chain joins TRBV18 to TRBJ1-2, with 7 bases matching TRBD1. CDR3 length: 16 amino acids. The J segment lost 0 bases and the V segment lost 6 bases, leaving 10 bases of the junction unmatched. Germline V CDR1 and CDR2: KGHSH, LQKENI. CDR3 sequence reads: CASSRTGGEANYGYTF. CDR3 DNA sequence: TGTGCCAGCTCGCGGACAGGCGGCGAGGCTAACTATGGCTACACCTTC.

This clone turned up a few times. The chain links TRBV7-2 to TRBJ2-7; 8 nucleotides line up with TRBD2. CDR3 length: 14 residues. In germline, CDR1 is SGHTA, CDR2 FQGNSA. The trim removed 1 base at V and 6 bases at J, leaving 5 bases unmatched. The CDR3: CASSLVSGTAEQYF. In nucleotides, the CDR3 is TGTGCCAGCAGCTTAGTTAGCGGGACCGCCGAGCAGTACTTC.

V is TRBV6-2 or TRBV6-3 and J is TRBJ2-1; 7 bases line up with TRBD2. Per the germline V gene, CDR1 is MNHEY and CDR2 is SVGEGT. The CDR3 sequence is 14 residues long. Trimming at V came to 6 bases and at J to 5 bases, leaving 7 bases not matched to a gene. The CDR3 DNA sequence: TGTGCCAGCAGCTCCCGGGACTACCACAATGAGCAGTTCTTC. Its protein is CASSSRDYHNEQFF.

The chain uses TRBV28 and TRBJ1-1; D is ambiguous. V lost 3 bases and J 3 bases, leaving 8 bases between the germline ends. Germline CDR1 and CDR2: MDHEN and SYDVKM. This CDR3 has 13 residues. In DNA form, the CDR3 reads TGTGCCAGCAGTTTCGAGAGGCACACTGAAGCTTTCTTT. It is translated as CASSFERHTEAFF.

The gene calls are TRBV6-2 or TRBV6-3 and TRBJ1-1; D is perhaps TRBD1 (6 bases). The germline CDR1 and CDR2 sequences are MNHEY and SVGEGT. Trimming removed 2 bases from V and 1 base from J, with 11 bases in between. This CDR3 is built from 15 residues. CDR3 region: CASSYLRGKNTEAFF. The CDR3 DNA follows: TGTGCCAGCAGTTACCTCAGGGGAAAGAACACTGAAGCTTTCTTT.

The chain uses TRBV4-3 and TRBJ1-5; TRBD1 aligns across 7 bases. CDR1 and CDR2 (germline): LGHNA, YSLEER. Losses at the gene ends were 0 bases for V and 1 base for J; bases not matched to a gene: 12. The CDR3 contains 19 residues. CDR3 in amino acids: CASSQELEGPGGSNQPQHF. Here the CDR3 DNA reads TGCGCCAGCAGCCAAGAACTAGAGGGCCCAGGGGGAAGCAATCAGCCCCAGCATTTT.

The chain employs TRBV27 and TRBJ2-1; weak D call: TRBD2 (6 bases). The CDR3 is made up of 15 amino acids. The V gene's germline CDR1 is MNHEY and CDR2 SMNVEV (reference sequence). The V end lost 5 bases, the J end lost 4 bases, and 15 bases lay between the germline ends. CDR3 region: CASSPPGAGYNEQFF. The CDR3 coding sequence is TGTGCCAGCAGTCCCCCCGGGGCGGGGTACAATGAGCAGTTCTTC.

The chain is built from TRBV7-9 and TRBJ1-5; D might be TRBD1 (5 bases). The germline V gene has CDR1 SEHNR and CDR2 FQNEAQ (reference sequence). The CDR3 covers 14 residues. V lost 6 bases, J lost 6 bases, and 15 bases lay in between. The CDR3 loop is CASSRGEAAQPQHF. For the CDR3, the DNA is TGTGCCAGCAGTAGGGGTGAGGCAGCTCAGCCCCAGCATTTT.

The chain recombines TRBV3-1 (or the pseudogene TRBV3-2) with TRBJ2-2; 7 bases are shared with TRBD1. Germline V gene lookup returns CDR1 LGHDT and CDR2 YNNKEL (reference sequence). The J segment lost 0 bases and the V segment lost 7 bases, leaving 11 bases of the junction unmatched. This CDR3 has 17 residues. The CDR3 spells CASTPKLTGANTGELFF. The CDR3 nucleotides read TGTGCCAGCACCCCCAAACTAACAGGGGCGAACACCGGGGAGCTGTTTTTT.

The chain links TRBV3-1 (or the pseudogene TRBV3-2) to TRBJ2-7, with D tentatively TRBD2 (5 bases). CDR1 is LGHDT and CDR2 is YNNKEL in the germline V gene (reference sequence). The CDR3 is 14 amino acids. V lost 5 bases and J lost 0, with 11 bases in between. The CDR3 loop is CASSYWTFSYEQYF. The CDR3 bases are TGTGCCAGCAGCTACTGGACTTTCTCCTACGAGCAGTACTTC.